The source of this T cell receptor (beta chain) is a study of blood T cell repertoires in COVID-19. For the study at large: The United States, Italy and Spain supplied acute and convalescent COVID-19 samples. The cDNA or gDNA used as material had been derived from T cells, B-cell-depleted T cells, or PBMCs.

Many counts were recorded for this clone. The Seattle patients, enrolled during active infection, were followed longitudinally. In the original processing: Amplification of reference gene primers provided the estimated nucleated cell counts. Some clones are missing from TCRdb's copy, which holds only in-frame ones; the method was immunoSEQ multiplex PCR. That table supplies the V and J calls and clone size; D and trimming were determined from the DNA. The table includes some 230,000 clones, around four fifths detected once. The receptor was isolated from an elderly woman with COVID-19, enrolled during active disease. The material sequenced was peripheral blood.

CDR3 region: CASRPAERRVNEKLFF. The CDR3, as DNA: TGTGCCAGCAGACCCGCGGAGCGCAGAGTTAATGAAAAACTGTTTTTT. This chain joins TRBV7-8 and TRBJ1-4; D is unresolved. The germline V gene has CDR1 SGHVS and CDR2 FQNEAQ. The CDR3 covers 16 residues. V was trimmed by 6 bases and J by 4 bases, leaving 18 bases between them.